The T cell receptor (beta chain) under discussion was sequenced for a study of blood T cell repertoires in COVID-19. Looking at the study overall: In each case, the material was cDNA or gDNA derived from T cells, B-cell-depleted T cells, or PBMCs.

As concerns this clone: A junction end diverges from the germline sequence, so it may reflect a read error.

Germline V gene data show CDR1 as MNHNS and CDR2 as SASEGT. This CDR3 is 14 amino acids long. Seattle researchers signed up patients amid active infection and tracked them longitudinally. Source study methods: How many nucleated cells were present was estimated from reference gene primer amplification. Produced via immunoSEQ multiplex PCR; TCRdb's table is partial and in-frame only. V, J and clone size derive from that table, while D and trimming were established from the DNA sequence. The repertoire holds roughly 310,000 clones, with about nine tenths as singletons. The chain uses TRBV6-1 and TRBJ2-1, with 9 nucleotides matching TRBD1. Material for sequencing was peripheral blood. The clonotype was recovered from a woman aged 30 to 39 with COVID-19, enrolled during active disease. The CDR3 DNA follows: TGTGCCAGCAGTGAAATGGGAACAGGGGGCAAAACGATCTTC. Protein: CASSEMGTGGKTIF.